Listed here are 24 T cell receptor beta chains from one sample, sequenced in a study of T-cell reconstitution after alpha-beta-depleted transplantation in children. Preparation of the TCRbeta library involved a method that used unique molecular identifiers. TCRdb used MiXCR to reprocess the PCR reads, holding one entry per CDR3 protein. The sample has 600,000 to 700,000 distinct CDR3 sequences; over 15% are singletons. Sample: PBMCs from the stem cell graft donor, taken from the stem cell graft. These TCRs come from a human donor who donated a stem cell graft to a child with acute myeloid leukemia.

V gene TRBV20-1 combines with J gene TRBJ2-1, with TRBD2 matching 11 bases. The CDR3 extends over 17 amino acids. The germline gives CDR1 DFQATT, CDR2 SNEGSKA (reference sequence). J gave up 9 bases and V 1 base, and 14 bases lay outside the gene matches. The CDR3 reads CSARALTIAGGRGEQFF. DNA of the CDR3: TGCAGTGCTAGAGCATTGACGATAGCGGGGGGGCGGGGTGAGCAGTTCTTC.

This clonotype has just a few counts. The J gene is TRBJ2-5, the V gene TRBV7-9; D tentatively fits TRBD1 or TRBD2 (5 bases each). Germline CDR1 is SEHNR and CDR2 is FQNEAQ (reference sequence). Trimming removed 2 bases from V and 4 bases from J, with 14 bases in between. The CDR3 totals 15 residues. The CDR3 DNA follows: TGTGCCAGCAGCTTACTATTGGGGGAGAGAGAGACCCAGTACTTC. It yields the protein CASSLLLGERETQYF.

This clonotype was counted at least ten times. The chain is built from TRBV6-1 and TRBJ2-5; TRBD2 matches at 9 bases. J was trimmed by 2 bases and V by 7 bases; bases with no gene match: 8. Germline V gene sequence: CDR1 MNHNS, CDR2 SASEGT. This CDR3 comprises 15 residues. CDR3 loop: CASKRLAVLQETQYF. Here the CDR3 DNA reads TGTGCCAGCAAGAGACTAGCGGTCCTTCAAGAGACCCAGTACTTC.

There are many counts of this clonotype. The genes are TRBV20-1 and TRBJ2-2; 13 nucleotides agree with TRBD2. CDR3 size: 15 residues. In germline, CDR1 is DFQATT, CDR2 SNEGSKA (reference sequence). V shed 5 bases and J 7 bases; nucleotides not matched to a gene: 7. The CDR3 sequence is CSAPGLAGEGGELFF. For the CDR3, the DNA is TGCAGTGCTCCTGGACTAGCGGGGGAGGGCGGGGAGCTGTTTTTT.

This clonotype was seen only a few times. The CDR3 DNA is TGCAGCGTTAATCCCGGGGGCACAGATACGCAGTATTTT. Amino acids: CSVNPGGTDTQYF. The V call is TRBV29-1, the J call TRBJ2-3; tentative D call: TRBD2 (5 bases). Germline lookup yields CDR1 SQVTM and CDR2 ANQGSEA. This CDR3 spans 13 amino acids. V gave up 5 bases and J gave up 1 base, with 10 bases separating them.

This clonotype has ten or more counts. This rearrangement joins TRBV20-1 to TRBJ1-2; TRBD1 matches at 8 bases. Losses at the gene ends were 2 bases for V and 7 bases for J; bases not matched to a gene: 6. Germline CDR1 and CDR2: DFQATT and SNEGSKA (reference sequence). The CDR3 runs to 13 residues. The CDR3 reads CSARFRGLAGYTF. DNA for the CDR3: TGCAGTGCTAGATTCAGGGGGCTGGCTGGCTACACCTTC.

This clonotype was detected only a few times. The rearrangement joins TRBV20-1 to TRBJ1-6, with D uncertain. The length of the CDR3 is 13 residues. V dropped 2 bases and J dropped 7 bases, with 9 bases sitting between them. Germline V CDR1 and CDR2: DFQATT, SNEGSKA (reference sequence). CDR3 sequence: CSARQVENSPLHF. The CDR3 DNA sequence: TGCAGTGCTAGACAGGTCGAGAATTCACCCCTCCACTTT.

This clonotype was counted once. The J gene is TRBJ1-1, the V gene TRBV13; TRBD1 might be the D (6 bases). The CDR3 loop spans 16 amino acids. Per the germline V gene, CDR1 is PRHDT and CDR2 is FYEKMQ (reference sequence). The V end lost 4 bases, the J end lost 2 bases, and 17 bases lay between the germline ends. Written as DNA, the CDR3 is TGTGCCAGCAGCTGGGTGGGGGCCTCGGGAAACACTGAAGCTTTCTTT. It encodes CASSWVGASGNTEAFF.

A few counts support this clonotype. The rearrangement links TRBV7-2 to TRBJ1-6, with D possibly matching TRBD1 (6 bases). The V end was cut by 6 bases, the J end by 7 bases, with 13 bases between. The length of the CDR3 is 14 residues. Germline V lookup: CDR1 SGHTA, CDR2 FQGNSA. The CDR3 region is CASRPQGMNSPLHF. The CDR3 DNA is TGTGCCAGCAGGCCCCAGGGGATGAATTCACCCCTCCACTTT.

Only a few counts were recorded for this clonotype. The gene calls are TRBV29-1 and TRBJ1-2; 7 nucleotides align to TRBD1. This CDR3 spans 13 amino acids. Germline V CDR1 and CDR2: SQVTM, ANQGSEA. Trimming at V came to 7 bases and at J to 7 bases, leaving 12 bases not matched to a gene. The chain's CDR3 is CSAHRGGGGGYTF. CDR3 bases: TGCAGCGCCCACAGGGGAGGGGGAGGTGGCTACACCTTC.

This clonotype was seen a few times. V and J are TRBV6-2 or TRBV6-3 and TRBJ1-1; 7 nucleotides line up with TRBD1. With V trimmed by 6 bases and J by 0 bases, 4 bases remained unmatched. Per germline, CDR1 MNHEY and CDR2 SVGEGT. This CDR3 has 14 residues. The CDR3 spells CASSRQGLNTEAFF. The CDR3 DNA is TGTGCCAGCAGCCGACAGGGATTGAACACTGAAGCTTTCTTT.

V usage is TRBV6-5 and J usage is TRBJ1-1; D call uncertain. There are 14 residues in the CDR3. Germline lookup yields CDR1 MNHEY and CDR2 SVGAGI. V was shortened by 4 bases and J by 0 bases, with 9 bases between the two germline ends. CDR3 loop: CASSFSYMNTEAFF. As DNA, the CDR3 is TGTGCCAGCAGTTTCTCATACATGAACACTGAAGCTTTCTTT.

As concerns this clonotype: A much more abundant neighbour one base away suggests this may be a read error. CDR3 region: CCARDKGGADGNTIYF. The CDR3 DNA sequence: TGCTGTGCTAGAGATAAGGGGGGCGCGGATGGAAACACCATATATTTT. This chain uses TRBV20-1 with TRBJ1-3; weak D call: TRBD1 (6 bases). Per the germline V gene, CDR1 is DFQATT and CDR2 is SNEGSKA (reference sequence). The CDR3 is made up of 16 amino acids.

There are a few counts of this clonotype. CDR3 in DNA: TGTGCCTCCCGACAGGAGATTAGTCTGCCCCAGCATTTT. It translates to CASRQEISLPQHF. V usage is TRBV10-3 and J usage is TRBJ1-5, with D tentatively TRBD1 (6 bases). Trimming removed 11 bases from V and 9 bases from J, with 20 bases in between. The CDR3 length is 13 residues. The germline gives CDR1 ENHRY, CDR2 SYGVKD.

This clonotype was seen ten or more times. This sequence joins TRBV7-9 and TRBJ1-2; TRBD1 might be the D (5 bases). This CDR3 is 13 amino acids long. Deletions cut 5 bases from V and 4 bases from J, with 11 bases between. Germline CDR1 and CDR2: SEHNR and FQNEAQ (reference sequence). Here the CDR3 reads CASSQGGPYGYTF. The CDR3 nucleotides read TGTGCCAGCAGCCAGGGTGGACCCTATGGCTACACCTTC.

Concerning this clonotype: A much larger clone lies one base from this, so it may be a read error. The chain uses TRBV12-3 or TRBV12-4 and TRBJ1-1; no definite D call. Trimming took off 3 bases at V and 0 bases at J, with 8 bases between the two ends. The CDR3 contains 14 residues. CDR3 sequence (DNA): TGTGCCAGCAGTTTCGGACGGATGAACACTGAAGCTTTCTTT. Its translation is CASSFGRMNTEAFF.

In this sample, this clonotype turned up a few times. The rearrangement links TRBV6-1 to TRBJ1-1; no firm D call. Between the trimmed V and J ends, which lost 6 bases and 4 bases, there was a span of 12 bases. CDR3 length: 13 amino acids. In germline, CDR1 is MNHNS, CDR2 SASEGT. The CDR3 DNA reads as TGTGCCAGCAGGAGTTCAGGTGGCACTGAAGCTTTCTTT. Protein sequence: CASRSSGGTEAFF.

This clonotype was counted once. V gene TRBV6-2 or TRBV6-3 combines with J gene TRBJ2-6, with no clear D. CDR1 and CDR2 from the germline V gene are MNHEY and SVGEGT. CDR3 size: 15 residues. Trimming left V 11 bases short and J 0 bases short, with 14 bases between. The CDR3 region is CASQTAVSGANVLTF. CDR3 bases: TGTGCCTCCCAGACGGCGGTCTCTGGGGCCAACGTCCTGACTTTC.

The CDR3 spells CASAPRGQGEAKSYNEQFF. The CDR3, as DNA: TGTGCCAGTGCCCCCCGGGGACAGGGAGAAGCAAAATCCTACAATGAGCAGTTCTTC. The gene calls are TRBV12-3 or TRBV12-4 and TRBJ2-1; 9 bases match TRBD1. The CDR3 length is 19 residues. The ends lost 9 bases at V and 1 base at J; junction bases unmatched: 19.

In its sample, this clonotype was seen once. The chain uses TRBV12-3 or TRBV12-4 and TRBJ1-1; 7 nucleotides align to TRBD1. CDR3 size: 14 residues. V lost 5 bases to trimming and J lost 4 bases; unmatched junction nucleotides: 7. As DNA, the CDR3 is TGTGCCAGCAGTCCTCAGGGGGGAAGCACTGAAGCTTTCTTT. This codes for CASSPQGGSTEAFF.

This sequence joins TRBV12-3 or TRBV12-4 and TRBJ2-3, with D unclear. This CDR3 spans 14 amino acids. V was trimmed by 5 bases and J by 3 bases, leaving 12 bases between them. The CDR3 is CASSLRTTTDTQYF. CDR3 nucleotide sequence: TGTGCCAGCAGTCTCCGTACGACAACAGATACGCAGTATTTT.

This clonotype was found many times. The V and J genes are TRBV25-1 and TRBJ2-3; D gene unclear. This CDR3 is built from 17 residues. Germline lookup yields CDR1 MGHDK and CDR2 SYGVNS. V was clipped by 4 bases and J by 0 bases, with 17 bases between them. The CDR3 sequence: CASSVSVGKGSTDTQYF. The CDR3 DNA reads TGTGCCAGCAGTGTTAGTGTTGGTAAGGGTAGCACAGATACGCAGTATTTT. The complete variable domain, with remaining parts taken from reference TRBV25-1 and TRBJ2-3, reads EADIYQTPRYLVIGTGKKITLECSQTMGHDKMYWYQQDPGMELHLIHYSYGVNSTEKGDLSSESTVSRIRTEHFPLTLESARPSHTSQYLCASSVSVGKGSTDTQYFGPGTRLTVL.

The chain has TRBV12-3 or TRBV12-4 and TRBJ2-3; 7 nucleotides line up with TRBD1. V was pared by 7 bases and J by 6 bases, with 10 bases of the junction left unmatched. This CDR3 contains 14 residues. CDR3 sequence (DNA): TGTGCCAGCACCCTATCGAGGGGGCTTGATACGCAGTATTTT. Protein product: CASTLSRGLDTQYF.

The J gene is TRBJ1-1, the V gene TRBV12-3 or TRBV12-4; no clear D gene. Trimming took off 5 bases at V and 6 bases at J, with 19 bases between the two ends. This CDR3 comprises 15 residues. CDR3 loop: CASSNSSRIYAEAFF. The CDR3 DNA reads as TGTGCCAGCAGTAATTCGAGCCGAATTTACGCTGAAGCTTTCTTT.